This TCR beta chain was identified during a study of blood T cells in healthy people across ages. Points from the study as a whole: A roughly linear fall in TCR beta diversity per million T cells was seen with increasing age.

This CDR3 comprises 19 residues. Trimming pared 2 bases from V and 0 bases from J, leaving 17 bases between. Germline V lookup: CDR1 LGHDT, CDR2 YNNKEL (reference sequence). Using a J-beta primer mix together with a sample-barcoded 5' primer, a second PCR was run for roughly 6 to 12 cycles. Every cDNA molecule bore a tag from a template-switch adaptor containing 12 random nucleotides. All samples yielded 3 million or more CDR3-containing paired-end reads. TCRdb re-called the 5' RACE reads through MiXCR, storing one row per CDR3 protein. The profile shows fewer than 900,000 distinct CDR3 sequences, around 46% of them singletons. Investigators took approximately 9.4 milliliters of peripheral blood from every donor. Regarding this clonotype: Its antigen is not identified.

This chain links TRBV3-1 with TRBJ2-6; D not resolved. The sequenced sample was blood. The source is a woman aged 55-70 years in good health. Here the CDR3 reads CASSQLLLTESSGANVLTF. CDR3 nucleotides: TGTGCCAGCAGCCAATTACTACTTACCGAGAGCTCTGGGGCCAACGTCCTGACTTTC.